Each of the 15 T cell receptor beta chains below was sequenced from the same sample in a study of human T cells and chemical hapten exposure. TCRdb ran MiXCR on the RACE reads and lists one entry per CDR3 protein. This table holds 270,000 or so distinct CDR3 sequences, 7.5% to 8% found once. Time point described: pre-sensitization, week 0. Treatment noted: therapeutic diphenylcyclopropenone sensitization with weekly scalp DPC. This specimen was whole blood, taken in connection with sensitization to the hapten diphenylcyclopropenone (DPC). These receptors came from a man younger than 35 with alopecia areata. Some clones in this sample may be carry-over from other donors' samples.

This clonotype occurred many times. The chain links TRBV20-1 to TRBJ1-4, with a tentative D call TRBD1 (6 bases). Germline loops: CDR1 DFQATT, CDR2 SNEGSKA (reference sequence). The ends were cut back, 6 bases at V and 0 bases at J, with 11 bases in the middle. The length of the CDR3 is 14 residues. CDR3 sequence (DNA): TGCAGTGCACAACAGGGTGCAACTAATGAAAAACTGTTTTTT. Protein sequence: CSAQQGATNEKLFF.

The J gene is TRBJ1-5, the V gene TRBV6-6; D unclear. This CDR3 spans 16 amino acids. From germline, CDR1 is MNHNY and CDR2 SVGAGI (reference sequence). The germline V and J ends were trimmed by 7 bases and 0 bases, with 16 bases remaining between them. DNA for the CDR3: TGTGCCAGCACCGAAAATCAACTGAATAGCAATCAGCCCCAGCATTTT. Protein: CASTENQLNSNQPQHF.

This clonotype was observed a handful of times. The V and J genes are TRBV12-3 or TRBV12-4 and TRBJ2-7; D unresolved. V lost 1 base to trimming and J lost 5 bases, with 3 bases between them. The CDR3 consists of 11 residues. CDR3 sequence: CASSLGNEQYV. As DNA, the CDR3 is TGTGCCAGCAGTTTAGGAAACGAGCAGTACGTC.

This clonotype was observed a handful of times. The chain couples TRBV2 to TRBJ2-1; TRBD1 matches at 7 bases. From germline, CDR1 is SNHLY and CDR2 FYNNEI. The V gene end was trimmed by 6 bases and the J gene end by 2 bases; junction bases not matched to a gene: 7. CDR3 length equals 15 residues. DNA for the CDR3: TGTGCCAGCAGGGGGTACAGGGGACCCTACAATGAGCAGTTCTTC. Its protein is CASRGYRGPYNEQFF.

V usage is TRBV5-5 and J usage is TRBJ2-3; no reliable D call. The germline V gene has CDR1 SGHKS and CDR2 YYEKEE (reference sequence). The CDR3 extends over 14 amino acids. Between the trimmed V and J ends, which lost 4 bases and 1 base, there was a span of 10 bases. CDR3 sequence: CASSPYSGTDTQYF. The CDR3, as DNA: TGTGCCAGCAGCCCCTATTCGGGCACAGATACGCAGTATTTT.

This clonotype was counted a few times. CDR3 sequence (DNA): TGTGCCAGCAGTTTAGGGAGCGGAGGTAATTCACCCCTCCACTTT. The encoded protein is CASSLGSGGNSPLHF. The J gene is TRBJ1-6, the V gene TRBV12-3 or TRBV12-4; D uncertain. Deletions cut 1 base from V and 6 bases from J, with 10 bases between. The CDR3 has 15 amino acids.

In its sample, this clonotype was seen many times. The chain is built from TRBV6-2 or TRBV6-3 and TRBJ1-5; unclear D gene. CDR1 is MNHEY, CDR2 SVGEGT, per germline. The CDR3 is 12 amino acids. With 5 bases removed from V and 7 bases from J, the gap between germline ends came to 9 bases. In DNA, the CDR3 is TGTGCCAGCAGTCCTCCGGGGCAGCCCCAGCATTTT. Translated: CASSPPGQPQHF.

This clonotype was recorded a few times. This sequence joins TRBV6-6 and TRBJ1-4; 10 positions match TRBD1. Germline V gene lookup returns CDR1 MNHNY and CDR2 SVGAGI (reference sequence). The CDR3 is 17 residues long. Trimming took 5 bases from V and 7 from J; bases not matched to a gene: 13. The CDR3 DNA sequence: TGTGCCAGCAGTCCCCTTGGGACAGGGGTGCGGTCTGAAAAACTGTTTTTT. Translation: CASSPLGTGVRSEKLFF.

This clonotype was seen only a few times. The rearrangement links TRBV28 to TRBJ1-2; D might be TRBD1 (6 bases). The germline V gene has CDR1 MDHEN and CDR2 SYDVKM. The CDR3 runs to 13 residues. V dropped 4 bases and J dropped 8 bases, with 14 bases sitting between them. The CDR3 DNA follows: TGTGCCAGCAGTTCCCAGCAGGGGCAGGGCTACACCTTC. This codes for CASSSQQGQGYTF.

At least ten counts were recorded for this clonotype. This CDR3 reads CASSLSSGGLSYNSPLHF. The CDR3 DNA reads TGTGCCAGCAGCTTGTCTTCAGGGGGATTATCCTATAATTCACCCCTCCACTTT. The rearrangement joins TRBV11-2 to TRBJ1-6; 7 nucleotides line up with TRBD1. This CDR3 has 18 residues. Germline V lookup: CDR1 SGHAT, CDR2 FQNNGV. V shed 3 bases and J 1 base; nucleotides not matched to a gene: 9.

J is TRBJ1-5 and V is TRBV6-5; 7 nucleotides align to TRBD1. The CDR3 is made up of 14 amino acids. Germline lookup yields CDR1 MNHEY and CDR2 SVGAGI. V shed 2 bases, J shed 6 bases, and the junction held 4 bases outside the gene matches. For the CDR3, the DNA is TGTGCCAGCAGTTACGACAGGGTTTCTCAGCCCCAGCATTTT. Its translation: CASSYDRVSQPQHF.

This chain joins TRBV6-2 or TRBV6-3 and TRBJ2-4; maybe TRBD1 (5 bases). The CDR3 loop spans 14 amino acids. The germline gives CDR1 MNHEY, CDR2 SVGEGT. The ends were cut back, 6 bases at V and 0 bases at J, with 9 bases in the middle. CDR3 amino acids: CASSDSLAKNIQYF. As DNA, the CDR3 is TGTGCCAGCAGCGACAGTCTAGCCAAAAACATTCAGTACTTC.

Many counts were recorded for this clonotype. The chain links TRBV21-1 to TRBJ1-1. TRBV21-1 is a pseudogene. This CDR3 contains 17 residues. This CDR3 reads CASSKEVRRQRNTEAFF. In DNA, the CDR3 is TGTGCCAGCAGCAAAGAGGTAAGGCGGCAGCGGAACACTGAAGCTTTCTTT.

This clonotype was counted many times. The chain links TRBV3-1 to TRBJ2-1, with 11 bases identical to TRBD1. Per germline, CDR1 LGHDT and CDR2 YNNKEL (reference sequence). The V gene end was trimmed by 4 bases and the J gene end by 2 bases; junction bases not matched to a gene: 1. The CDR3 spans 15 residues. CDR3 sequence reads: CASSPGQGAYNEQFF. CDR3 in DNA: TGTGCCAGCAGCCCGGGACAGGGGGCCTACAATGAGCAGTTCTTC.

This clonotype was counted many times. This chain links TRBV3-1 with TRBJ1-4; D is unresolved. Germline-derived CDR1 and CDR2 are LGHDT and YNNKEL (reference sequence). The CDR3 contains 16 residues. V dropped 2 bases and J dropped 0 bases, with 10 bases sitting between them. CDR3 DNA: TGTGCCAGCAGCCAACGAACCCTAGCAACTAATGAAAAACTGTTTTTT. This translates into CASSQRTLATNEKLFF.